This T cell receptor beta chain was profiled in a study of T cells after posttransplantation cyclophosphamide. The table came from immunoSEQ multiplex PCR; TCRdb's copy has only in-frame clones and leaves some out. The sample contains some 37,000 clones, around 80% of which appear only once. Busulfan-fludarabine conditioning, marrow transplant, and cyclophosphamide on days +3 and +4 were administered. The V gene end was trimmed by 8 bases and the J gene end by 6 bases; junction bases not matched to a gene: 9. CDR3 size: 13 residues. In germline, CDR1 is MNHEY, CDR2 SVGAGI. The sample here was CD4+ T cells sorted from blood, taken 1,900 to 2,000 days after a stem cell transplant with posttransplant cyclophosphamide. The sequence came from a female patient aged 35 to 55 who received an allogeneic stem cell transplant from a related donor, was CMV-positive, and had no GVHD. Some T cells may be provided by the graft donor. The chain uses TRBV6-5 and TRBJ1-1, with 7 bases fitting TRBD1. CDR3 in amino acids: CASRRGLGAEAFF. CDR3 nucleotide sequence: TGTGCCAGCCGAAGGGGGCTTGGGGCTGAAGCTTTCTTT.